The 18 T cell receptor beta chains in this list originate from one sample, sequenced in a study of shared clonotypes between healthy human individuals. TCRdb's copy holds only in-frame clones and misses some; the assay was immunoSEQ multiplex PCR. The table lists more than 2 million clones, over 85% of them singletons. The sample consisted of naive CD4+ T cells sorted from blood. Subset meaning: CD45RA+ positively selected. The receptors shown here come from a man between 18 and 35 years old in good health.

To note about this clone: The sample contains more than one DNA sequence encoding this CDR3. The chain links TRBV27 to TRBJ2-3, with D maybe TRBD1 (6 bases). Germline CDR1 and CDR2: MNHEY and SMNVEV (reference sequence). Trimming took 5 bases from V and 2 from J, leaving 14 bases between them. The CDR3 spans 15 residues. The chain's CDR3 is CASSLFRTDTDTQYF. CDR3 sequence (DNA): TGTGCCAGCAGTCTTTTCCGGACAGACACAGATACGCAGTATTTT.

Concerning this clone: The same CDR3 is also encoded by other DNA sequences in this sample. This CDR3 is CASSPGRSTYEQYF. In DNA form, the CDR3 reads TGTGCCAGCTCACCGGGGAGAAGTACCTACGAGCAGTACTTC. V and J are TRBV18 and TRBJ2-7, with a tentative D call TRBD2 (5 bases). The CDR3 is 14 residues long. Germline CDR1 reads KGHSH; CDR2 reads LQKENI. Trimming shortened V by 3 bases and J by 2 bases, and 11 bases separated the two germline ends. The variable domain in full, with the rest retrieved from reference TRBV18 and TRBJ2-7, is NAGVMQNPRHLVRRRGQEARLRCSPMKGHSHVYWYRQLPEEGLKFMVYLQKENIIDESGMPKERFSAEFPKEGPSILRIQQVVRGDSAAYFCASSPGRSTYEQYFGPGTRLTVT.

This chain uses TRBV5-1 with TRBJ2-7, with TRBD1 identical over 8 bases. CDR1 and CDR2 (germline): SGHRS, YFSETQ. The length of the CDR3 is 21 residues. The ends lost 2 bases at V and 7 bases at J; junction bases unmatched: 29. The CDR3 nucleotides read TGCGCCAGCAGCTTTTCTCGCAAGACCCCCGAGACAGGGGTGGGATCGGAAGAGCAGTACTTC. Its protein product is CASSFSRKTPETGVGSEEQYF.

This chain joins TRBV2 and TRBJ1-4, with D unclear. Germline CDR1 reads SNHLY; CDR2 reads FYNNEI. Deletions cut 2 bases from V and 2 bases from J, with 6 bases between. The CDR3 is 14 amino acids. DNA for the CDR3: TGTGCCAGCAGTGAAAGCAGGACTAATGAAAAACTGTTTTTT. This translates into CASSESRTNEKLFF.

The chain's CDR3 is CASSGGTGAGTEAFF. The CDR3, as DNA: TGTGCCAGCAGCGGAGGGACAGGGGCGGGCACTGAAGCTTTCTTT. The chain carries TRBV5-6 and TRBJ1-1; TRBD1 matches 10 bases. V lost 4 bases, J lost 4 bases, and 7 bases stayed unmatched. From germline, CDR1 is SGHDT and CDR2 YYEEEE. The CDR3 runs to 15 residues.

V is TRBV4-1 and J is TRBJ1-2; the D gene is possibly TRBD1 (5 bases). CDR3 length equals 16 residues. Trimming removed 3 bases from V and 2 bases from J, with 16 bases in between. CDR1 is MGHRA, CDR2 YSYEKL, per germline. CDR3 sequence reads: CASSQGLTSNNYGYTF. The CDR3 nucleotides are TGCGCCAGCAGCCAGGGACTGACAAGCAACAACTATGGCTACACCTTC.

The V gene is TRBV18, the J gene TRBJ2-5; D is ambiguous. The CDR3 is 13 residues long. CDR1 and CDR2 (germline): KGHSH, LQKENI. The V end was cut by 3 bases, the J end by 1 base, with 6 bases between. The CDR3 region is CASSPWAQETQYF. Written as DNA, the CDR3 is TGTGCCAGCTCACCTTGGGCCCAAGAGACCCAGTACTTC.

The CDR3: CASNANRGVGNTIYF. The CDR3 DNA sequence: TGTGCCAGCAACGCGAACAGGGGCGTTGGAAACACCATATATTTT. The chain carries TRBV6-1 and TRBJ1-3; 7 bases map to TRBD1. Germline V CDR1 and CDR2: MNHNS, SASEGT. The V segment lost 7 bases and the J segment 3 bases; nucleotides outside the gene matches: 9. This CDR3 is 15 amino acids long.

V and J are TRBV11-2 and TRBJ1-1; D is uncertain. This CDR3 comprises 12 residues. CDR1 is SGHAT and CDR2 is FQNNGV in the germline V gene. Trimming pared 4 bases from V and 1 base from J, leaving 4 bases between. The DNA for the CDR3 is TGTGCCAGCAGCTGGGCGAACACTGAAGCTTTCTTT. This translates into CASSWANTEAFF.

J is TRBJ1-2 and V is TRBV9; 8 nucleotides align to TRBD1. The V segment lost 6 bases and the J segment 4 bases; nucleotides outside the gene matches: 11. Looked up from germline, CDR1 is SGDLS and CDR2 is YYNGEE. This CDR3 has 15 residues. The CDR3 region is CASTTMDRVIYGYTF. The CDR3 DNA reads TGTGCCAGCACCACGATGGACAGGGTAATCTATGGCTACACCTTC.

This rearrangement joins TRBV11-3 to TRBJ2-3; 13 bases line up with TRBD2. J gave up 0 bases and V 4 bases, and 1 base lay outside the gene matches. The CDR3 covers 16 residues. Germline V gene lookup returns CDR1 SGHNT and CDR2 YENEEA. In DNA form, the CDR3 reads TGTGCCAGCAGCTCGGGACTAGCGGGAAGCACAGATACGCAGTATTTT. Protein sequence: CASSSGLAGSTDTQYF.

Concerning this clone itself: This sample also contains other DNA sequences that code for the same CDR3. The J gene is TRBJ1-3, the V gene TRBV6-1; D is uncertain. The germline V and J ends were trimmed by 5 bases and 0 bases, with 2 bases remaining between them. Per the germline V gene, CDR1 is MNHNS and CDR2 is SASEGT. This CDR3 has 12 amino acids. The CDR3 sequence: CASSYSGNTIYF. The CDR3 region has the DNA TGTGCCAGCAGTTACTCTGGAAACACCATATATTTT.

This sequence joins TRBV5-4 and TRBJ2-7, with 9 positions matching TRBD1. V was pared by 4 bases and J by 2 bases, with 16 bases of the junction left unmatched. CDR3 length: 18 residues. The V gene's germline CDR1 is SGHNT and CDR2 YYREEE (reference sequence). The CDR3 here is CASSVTGGGSGLTYEQYF. The CDR3 DNA is TGTGCCAGCAGCGTAACAGGGGGCGGTAGCGGCCTAACCTACGAGCAGTACTTC.

J is TRBJ2-1 and V is TRBV9, with TRBD1 matching 7 bases. This CDR3 has 15 residues. Germline loops: CDR1 SGDLS, CDR2 YYNGEE. V shed 5 bases and J 5 bases; nucleotides not matched to a gene: 10. The CDR3 protein is CASSSQGQFNNEQFF. The CDR3 DNA follows: TGTGCCAGCAGTTCCCAGGGACAGTTTAACAATGAGCAGTTCTTC.

The chain links TRBV5-4 to TRBJ1-2; 8 nucleotides match TRBD1. Germline V gene sequence: CDR1 SGHNT, CDR2 YYREEE (reference sequence). V shed 0 bases, J shed 6 bases, and the junction held 4 bases outside the gene matches. CDR3 length equals 14 residues. The CDR3 here is CASSLVSGQDGYTF. The CDR3 DNA follows: TGTGCCAGCAGCTTGGTCTCGGGACAGGATGGCTACACCTTC. The entire variable domain, with the rest obtained from reference TRBV5-4 and TRBJ1-2, is as follows: ETGVTQSPTHLIKTRGQQVTLRCSSQSGHNTVSWYQQALGQGPQFIFQYYREEENGRGNFPPRFSGLQFPNYSSELNVNALELDDSALYLCASSLVSGQDGYTFGSGTRLTVV.

The chain links TRBV9 to TRBJ2-5; the D is unclear. V gave up 4 bases and J gave up 0 bases, with 7 bases separating them. Looked up from germline, CDR1 is SGDLS and CDR2 is YYNGEE. The CDR3 loop spans 13 amino acids. CDR3 coding DNA: TGTGCCAGCAGCACCTCGTACCAAGAGACCCAGTACTTC. This sequence encodes CASSTSYQETQYF.

The J gene is TRBJ1-2, the V gene TRBV30; 7 bases fit TRBD1. The CDR3 consists of 13 residues. Trimming at V came to 3 bases and at J to 4 bases, leaving 5 bases not matched to a gene. CDR1 is GTSNPN, CDR2 SVGIG, per germline (reference sequence). CDR3: CAWSTGDVYGYTF. In nucleotides, the CDR3 is TGTGCCTGGAGCACAGGGGACGTCTATGGCTACACCTTC.

V is TRBV5-1 and J is TRBJ2-7; D could derive from TRBD1 or TRBD2 (5 bases each). Trimming took 2 bases from V and 3 from J, leaving 9 bases between them. Germline assignment: CDR1 SGHRS and CDR2 YFSETQ. CDR3 length: 13 residues. DNA of the CDR3: TGCGCCAGCAGCTTCGGGGCCTTCTACGAGCAGTACTTC. Its translation: CASSFGAFYEQYF.